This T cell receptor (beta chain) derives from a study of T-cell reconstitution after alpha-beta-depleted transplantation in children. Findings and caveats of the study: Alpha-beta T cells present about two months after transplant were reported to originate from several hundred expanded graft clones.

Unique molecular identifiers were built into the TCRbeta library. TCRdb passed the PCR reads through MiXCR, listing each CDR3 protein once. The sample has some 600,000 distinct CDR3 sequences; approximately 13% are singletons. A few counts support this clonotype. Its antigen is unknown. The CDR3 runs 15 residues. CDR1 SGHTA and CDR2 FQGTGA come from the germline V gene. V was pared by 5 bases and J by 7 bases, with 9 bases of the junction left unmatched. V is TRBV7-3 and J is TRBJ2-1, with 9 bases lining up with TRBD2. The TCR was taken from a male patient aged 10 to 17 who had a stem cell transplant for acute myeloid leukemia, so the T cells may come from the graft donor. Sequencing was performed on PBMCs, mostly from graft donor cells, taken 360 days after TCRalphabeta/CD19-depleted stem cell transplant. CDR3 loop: CASSLLSGSQNEQFF. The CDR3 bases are TGTGCCAGCAGCCTCCTTAGCGGGAGCCAAAATGAGCAGTTCTTC.